This T cell receptor beta chain is drawn from a study of T cell responses to AZD1222 COVID-19 vaccine. Germline CDR1 is KGHDR and CDR2 is SFDVKD. The CDR3 is 15 amino acids. V was pared by 6 bases and J by 2 bases, with 12 bases between. The data were produced by immunoSEQ multiplex PCR, yet TCRdb's version contains in-frame clones alone and is incomplete. The table shows some 140,000 clones, with 75% to 95% occurring only once. The V call is TRBV24-1, the J call TRBJ2-2, with a tentative D call TRBD2 (7 bases). The source is an adult who received the AZD1222 COVID-19 vaccine. The sequences come from peripheral blood, collected 28 days after the second AZD1222 dose. The CDR3: CATSRGGLNTGELFF. CDR3 DNA: TGTGCCACCAGTAGGGGGGGGCTAAACACCGGGGAGCTGTTTTTT.